These 24 T cell receptor beta chains share one sample of origin, sequenced in a study of blood T cell repertoires in COVID-19. Only in-frame clones appear in the TCRdb table, and some are missing; sequencing was by immunoSEQ multiplex PCR. The sample carries a few hundred thousand clones, around 85% recorded once. The sample comprised peripheral blood. These TCRs come from a woman between 50 and 59 years old with active or convalescent COVID-19.

The chain couples TRBV3-1 (or the pseudogene TRBV3-2) to TRBJ1-2; D remains unclear. V lost 4 bases, J lost 5 bases, and 11 bases lay in between. The germline gives CDR1 LGHDT, CDR2 YNNKEL (reference sequence). The length of the CDR3 is 13 residues. CDR3 loop: CASSPRTRYGYTF. CDR3 DNA sequence: TGTGCCAGCAGCCCCCGGACTCGATATGGCTACACCTTC.

This sequence joins TRBV28 and TRBJ2-3; 15 bases are shared with TRBD2. The CDR3 spans 15 residues. Germline CDR1 reads MDHEN; CDR2 reads SYDVKM. Trimming cost V 5 bases and J 7 bases; bases outside gene matches: 4. CDR3 sequence: CASSAGLAGGYTQYF. The DNA for the CDR3 is TGTGCCAGCAGTGCCGGACTAGCGGGAGGGTATACGCAGTATTTT.

This chain uses TRBV10-1 with TRBJ1-3; D gene unclear. This CDR3 is 14 amino acids long. Trimming took 10 bases from V and 0 from J, leaving 13 bases between them. Germline assignment: CDR1 WNHNN and CDR2 SYGVQD (reference sequence). The CDR3 sequence: CATRSRTSGNTIYF. CDR3 bases: TGCGCCACGCGTAGTCGTACCTCTGGAAACACCATATATTTT.

The genes are TRBV5-4 and TRBJ2-1, with 14 nucleotides matching TRBD2. J lost 7 bases, V lost 4 bases, and 10 bases had no gene match. CDR3 length: 17 amino acids. CDR1 and CDR2 (germline): SGHNT, YYREEE (reference sequence). The CDR3 DNA reads TGTGCCAGCAGCCCACCGGGACTAGCGGGAGTGGGTAATGAGCAGTTCTTC. This encodes CASSPPGLAGVGNEQFF.

This chain connects TRBV19 to TRBJ2-7; tentatively, D is TRBD2 (6 bases). Trimming pared 5 bases from V and 2 bases from J, leaving 19 bases between. This CDR3 contains 16 residues. Per the germline V gene, CDR1 is LNHDA and CDR2 is SQIVND (reference sequence). CDR3 region: CASSAGRSRDTYEQYF. CDR3 bases: TGTGCCAGTAGTGCGGGGCGGTCCCGTGACACCTACGAGCAGTACTTC.

This clone was seen a handful of times. The chain carries TRBV18 and TRBJ2-6; possibly TRBD2 for D (6 bases). V was clipped by 8 bases and J by 4 bases, with 12 bases between them. The CDR3 consists of 14 residues. Germline CDR1 is KGHSH and CDR2 is LQKENI. The DNA of the CDR3 is TGTGCCAGCACCGGGACTCAGGGGGCCAACGTCCTGACTTTC. Its protein product is CASTGTQGANVLTF.

This chain uses TRBV15 with TRBJ1-4; the D gene is possibly TRBD1 (5 bases). The CDR3 is 16 amino acids. V lost 0 bases, J lost 5 bases, and 13 bases lay in between. Germline CDR1 is LNHNV and CDR2 is YYDKDF (reference sequence). DNA for the CDR3: TGTGCCACCAGCAGAGATAAAGGGGCAGGGAATGAAAAACTGTTTTTT. It codes for CATSRDKGAGNEKLFF.

The chain uses TRBV19 and TRBJ1-2; 7 bases line up with TRBD1. The V segment lost 7 bases and the J segment 8 bases; nucleotides outside the gene matches: 7. This CDR3 has 12 amino acids. The germline gives CDR1 LNHDA, CDR2 SQIVND (reference sequence). The CDR3 coding sequence is TGTGCCAGTATGACACAGGGGCAGGGCTACACCTTC. Amino acids: CASMTQGQGYTF. Variable domain in full (rest from reference TRBV19 and TRBJ1-2): DGGITQSPKYLFRKEGQNVTLSCEQNLNHDAMYWYRQDPGQGLRLIYYSQIVNDFQKGDIAEGYSVSREKKESFPLTVTSAQKNPTAFYLCASMTQGQGYTFGSGTRLTVV.

This clone was observed a handful of times. The chain employs TRBV27 and TRBJ2-7, with 8 positions matching TRBD1. V lost 5 bases to trimming and J lost 2 bases; unmatched junction nucleotides: 8. Germline CDR1 reads MNHEY; CDR2 reads SMNVEV (reference sequence). This CDR3 contains 15 residues. CDR3 loop: CASSRPGTGTYEQYF. The CDR3 DNA reads as TGTGCCAGCAGTAGACCCGGGACAGGTACCTACGAGCAGTACTTC.

This clone was detected only once. The V and J genes are TRBV4-2 and TRBJ2-7, with a weak D call TRBD1 (6 bases). CDR1 and CDR2 from the germline V gene are LGHNA and YNFKEQ. The CDR3 is 14 residues long. V was trimmed by 5 bases and J by 4 bases, leaving 15 bases between them. In nucleotides, the CDR3 is TGTGCCAGCAGCGACGAGGACAGAGGATACGAGCAGTACTTC. Its protein product is CASSDEDRGYEQYF.

V and J are TRBV30 and TRBJ1-3; D might be TRBD1 (5 bases). CDR1 is GTSNPN and CDR2 is SVGIG in the germline V gene (reference sequence). V was trimmed by 3 bases and J by 0 bases, leaving 12 bases between them. This CDR3 spans 15 amino acids. CDR3 bases: TGTGCCTGGAGGGGACTTGGAATCTCTGGAAACACCATATATTTT. Translation: CAWRGLGISGNTIYF.

This clone was picked up a small number of times. This chain links TRBV27 with TRBJ1-2; 7 bases line up with TRBD1. The CDR3 runs 14 residues. Unmatched junction bases numbered 5, after V lost 3 bases and J lost 4 bases. CDR1 and CDR2 from the germline V gene are MNHEY and SMNVEV (reference sequence). CDR3 protein: CASSFYQGGYGYTF. The CDR3 nucleotides read TGTGCCAGCAGTTTTTATCAGGGGGGCTATGGCTACACCTTC.

V gene TRBV24-1 combines with J gene TRBJ2-3; perhaps TRBD1 as D (6 bases). This CDR3 is 16 amino acids long. Germline CDR1 and CDR2: KGHDR and SFDVKD. V was pared by 1 base and J by 1 base, with 11 bases between. The chain's CDR3 is CATSDLGTSGTDTQYF. CDR3 sequence (DNA): TGTGCCACCAGTGATTTAGGGACATCGGGCACAGATACGCAGTATTTT.

In this sample, this clone turned up a few times. This sequence joins TRBV5-4 and TRBJ1-1; 7 nucleotides agree with TRBD1. The germline V gene encodes CDR1 SGHNT and CDR2 YYREEE (reference sequence). The V and J ends lost 3 bases and 0 bases, in that order; junction bases with no gene match: 2. This CDR3 is 14 amino acids long. The CDR3 sequence is CASSWDSMNTEAFF. The CDR3 nucleotides are TGTGCCAGCAGCTGGGACAGTATGAACACTGAAGCTTTCTTT.

The V call is TRBV6-5, the J call TRBJ1-3, with 9 bases aligning to TRBD1. Germline V gives CDR1 MNHEY, CDR2 SVGAGI. CDR3 size: 15 residues. V was pared by 5 bases and J by 4 bases, with 6 bases of the junction left unmatched. DNA of the CDR3: TGTGCCAGCAGTAGGGACAGGGTTCCCGGAAACACCATATATTTT. It is translated as CASSRDRVPGNTIYF.

The chain carries TRBV4-2 and TRBJ2-7, with D unclear. V lost 0 bases, J lost 10 bases, and 13 bases lay in between. CDR3 size: 13 residues. Germline CDR1 reads LGHNA; CDR2 reads YNFKEQ. For the CDR3, the DNA is TGTGCCAGCAGCCAAGATTCAGTGGCCCTTCAGTACTTC. This gives the protein CASSQDSVALQYF.

This chain uses TRBV18 with TRBJ1-2; D unclear. Germline-derived CDR1 and CDR2 are KGHSH and LQKENI. This CDR3 spans 13 amino acids. V lost 3 bases, J lost 1 base, and 6 bases lay in between. Here the CDR3 DNA reads TGTGCCAGCTCACCGGGCAGTAACTATGGCTACACCTTC. Amino acid sequence: CASSPGSNYGYTF.

This clone was recorded a few times. This chain links TRBV5-1 with TRBJ2-5; possible D gene TRBD2, 6 bases. The CDR3 length is 12 residues. V lost 5 bases and J lost 3, with 8 bases in between. From germline, CDR1 is SGHRS and CDR2 YFSETQ. The CDR3 nucleotides are TGCGCCAGCAGGCGGGGCGAAGAGACCCAGTACTTC. It translates to CASRRGEETQYF.

In its sample, this clone was seen a few times. The chain joins TRBV6-5 to TRBJ2-7; D not certain. Trimming removed 0 bases at V and 6 bases at J, with 18 bases between. Germline loops: CDR1 MNHEY, CDR2 SVGAGI. There are 16 residues in the CDR3. CDR3 bases: TGTGCCAGCAGTTACTCGAGGTTGTCGTCGTCCGGCGAGCAGTACTTC. This translates into CASSYSRLSSSGEQYF.

This clone has a single count. The chain joins TRBV11-2 to TRBJ2-2; 8 nucleotides agree with TRBD2. The germline CDR1 and CDR2 sequences are SGHAT and FQNNGV. V was clipped by 8 bases and J by 2 bases; unmatched bases: 4. The CDR3 consists of 14 residues. CDR3: CASRGGPNTGELFF. DNA of the CDR3: TGTGCCAGCCGGGGGGGTCCCAACACCGGGGAGCTGTTTTTT.

This chain joins TRBV19 and TRBJ1-5; D uncertain. Germline V gives CDR1 LNHDA, CDR2 SQIVND (reference sequence). With 5 bases removed from V and 0 bases from J, the gap between germline ends came to 11 bases. The CDR3 is 15 residues long. CDR3 coding DNA: TGTGCCAGTAGTTCGGGTCCTAATAGCAATCAGCCCCAGCATTTT. Translated, it gives CASSSGPNSNQPQHF. The whole variable domain, remainder taken from reference TRBV19 and TRBJ1-5, is DGGITQSPKYLFRKEGQNVTLSCEQNLNHDAMYWYRQDPGQGLRLIYYSQIVNDFQKGDIAEGYSVSREKKESFPLTVTSAQKNPTAFYLCASSSGPNSNQPQHFGDGTRLSIL.

The genes are TRBV4-1 and TRBJ1-4, with D maybe TRBD1 (5 bases). This CDR3 has 17 amino acids. V lost 1 base, J lost 5 bases, and 17 bases lay in between. The V gene's germline CDR1 is MGHRA and CDR2 YSYEKL. Here the CDR3 DNA reads TGCGCCAGCAGCCAAGGGTGGGAAGGAAGGGGCAATGAAAAACTGTTTTTT. Translated: CASSQGWEGRGNEKLFF.

The CDR3 DNA reads TGTGCCAGCAGCTTCCCAGCGGGAGTTGGGGAGACCCAGTACTTC. Its protein product is CASSFPAGVGETQYF. The chain recombines TRBV7-2 with TRBJ2-5, with 8 bases identical to TRBD2. Germline V gene data show CDR1 as SGHTA and CDR2 as FQGNSA. The V segment lost 3 bases and the J segment 5 bases; nucleotides outside the gene matches: 8. The CDR3 has 15 amino acids.

The chain joins TRBV19 to TRBJ1-2, with D uncertain. The CDR3 extends over 12 amino acids. Germline loops: CDR1 LNHDA, CDR2 SQIVND (reference sequence). Trimming took 5 bases from V and 4 from J, leaving 8 bases between them. The CDR3 here is CASSGRAYGYTF. The CDR3 nucleotides are TGTGCCAGTAGTGGGAGGGCCTATGGCTACACCTTC. The complete variable domain, with remaining parts taken from reference TRBV19 and TRBJ1-2, reads DGGITQSPKYLFRKEGQNVTLSCEQNLNHDAMYWYRQDPGQGLRLIYYSQIVNDFQKGDIAEGYSVSREKKESFPLTVTSAQKNPTAFYLCASSGRAYGYTFGSGTRLTVV.